These T cell receptor beta chains were read from a single sample in a study of shared clonotypes between healthy human individuals. Profiled with immunoSEQ multiplex PCR; TCRdb holds only in-frame clones, not every one. The sample comprises 1.6 million or so clones, approximately 98.5% of which are singletons, and 0.36% rests with the top ten. The specimen was naive CD4+ T cells sorted from blood. The origin of the receptors is a man aged 25 to 40 in good health. Each CDR3 is given with its conserved first and last residue.

>TRBJ2-7|TRBV5-1
CASSLARTPETAQQQYF
>TRBJ1-5|TRBV7-9
CASSLDSGLGTQPQHF
>TRBJ1-1|TRBV11-1
CASSLAGQTRKTFF
>TRBJ2-1|TRBV5-6
CASSPGGTTYNEQFF
>TRBJ2-1|TRBV11-2
CASSLGIRPSSYNEQFF
>TRBJ1-5|TRBV6-6
CASSYSEHNQPQHF
>TRBJ2-5|TRBV30
CAWRQLNKETQYF
>TRBJ2-3|TRBV19
CASRPLSTTDTQYF
>TRBJ2-7|TRBV27
CASSPWNTPYEQYF
>TRBJ2-2|TRBV18
CASSPLGLATTGELFF
>TRBJ2-1|TRBV28
CASSQAANEQFF
>TRBJ2-7|TRBV14
CASSPSWRQGQGVLVGIYEQYF
>TRBJ2-3|TRBV7-6
CASSLPASTDTQYF
>TRBJ2-1|TRBV7-2
CASSPTGQGAVLDNEQFF
>TRBJ1-1|TRBV18
CASSDFGQGRTEAFF
>TRBJ2-1|TRBV6-5
CASSYGLTSSYNEQFF
>TRBJ2-5|TRBV30
CAWSGQTKETQYF
>TRBJ1-1|TRBV5-1
CASSLAYGKGRDGTEAFF
>TRBJ2-5|TRBV7-2
CASSWRMGGEETQYF
>TRBJ2-7|TRBV18
CASSPGGLDLSYEQYF
>TRBJ2-7|TRBV29-1
CSVGSTYEQYF
>TRBJ2-1|TRBV11-3
CASSRTGNYNEQFF
>TRBJ1-5|TRBV6-6
CASSYGQSNQPQHF
>TRBJ2-2|TRBV5-4
CASSLGASGSVGTGELFF
>TRBJ1-5|TRBV4-1
CASSQDRYRDQPQHF
>TRBJ2-1|TRBV5-1
CASSRGLAGSNEQFF
>TRBJ2-5|TRBV11-3
CASSFRLAGGLETQYF
>TRBJ1-1|TRBV6-5
CATLGTGRLEAFF
>TRBJ2-3|TRBV5-1
CASTMGLAGGPGDTQYF
>TRBJ2-6|TRBV7-2
CASSYRTGNGANVLTF
>TRBJ2-3|TRBV6-6
CASSLGGDTQYF
>TRBJ1-2|TRBV6-5
CASRPGTGLSGYTF
>TRBJ2-5|TRBV7-7
CASSLDLTEETQYF
>TRBJ2-1|TRBV9
CASSVESTSGRLGNEQFF
>TRBJ2-1|TRBV7-2
CASGRLAGGYEQFF